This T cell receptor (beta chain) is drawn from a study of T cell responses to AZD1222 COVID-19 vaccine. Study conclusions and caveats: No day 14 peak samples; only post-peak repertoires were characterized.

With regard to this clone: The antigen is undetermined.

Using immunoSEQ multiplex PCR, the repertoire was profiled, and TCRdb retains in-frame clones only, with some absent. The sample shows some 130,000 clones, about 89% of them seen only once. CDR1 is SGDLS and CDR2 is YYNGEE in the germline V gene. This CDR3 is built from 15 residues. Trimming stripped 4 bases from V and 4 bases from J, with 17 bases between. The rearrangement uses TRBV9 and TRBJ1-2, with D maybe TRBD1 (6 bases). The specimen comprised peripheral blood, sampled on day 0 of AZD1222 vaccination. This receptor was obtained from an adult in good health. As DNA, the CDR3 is TGTGCCAGCAGCCGCGCGGGGGCAGGGGTCTATGGCTACACCTTC. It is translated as CASSRAGAGVYGYTF.